The present T cell receptor beta chain was sequenced within a study of blood T cell repertoires in COVID-19. About the study: PBMCs, B-cell-depleted T cells, or T cells were the source of the cDNA or gDNA that made up the material.

TCRdb's table, derived via immunoSEQ multiplex PCR, lists solely in-frame clones and lacks some. Found here are 200,000 to 300,000 clones, roughly 88% of them singletons; the top ten hold over 0.55%. The source of this sequence is a human donor in a cohort sampled during active COVID-19. The sample taken for sequencing was peripheral blood.

CDR3 region: CASSSEYEQYF. The CDR3 DNA is TGTGCCAGTAGTTCAGAATACGAGCAGTACTTC. The chain is built from TRBV19 and TRBJ2-7; D remains ambiguous. The germline V and J ends were trimmed by 5 bases and 4 bases, with 6 bases remaining between them. The CDR3 has 11 residues. The germline CDR1 and CDR2 sequences are LNHDA and SQIVND (reference sequence).